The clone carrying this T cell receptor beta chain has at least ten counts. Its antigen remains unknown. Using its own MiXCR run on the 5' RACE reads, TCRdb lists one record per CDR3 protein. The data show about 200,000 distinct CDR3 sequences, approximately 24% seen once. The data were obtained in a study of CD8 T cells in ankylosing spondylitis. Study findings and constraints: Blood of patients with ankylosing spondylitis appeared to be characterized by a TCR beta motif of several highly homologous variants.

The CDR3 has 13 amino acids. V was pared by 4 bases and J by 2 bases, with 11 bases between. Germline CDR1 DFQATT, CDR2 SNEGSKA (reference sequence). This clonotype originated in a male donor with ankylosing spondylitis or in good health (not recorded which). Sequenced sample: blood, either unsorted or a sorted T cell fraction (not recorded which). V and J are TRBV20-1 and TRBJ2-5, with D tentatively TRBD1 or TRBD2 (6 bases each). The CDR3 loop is CSATRGHQETQYF. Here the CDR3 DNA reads TGCAGTGCTACCCGGGGGCATCAAGAGACCCAGTACTTC.